This T cell receptor (beta chain) was obtained from a study of blood T cell repertoires in COVID-19. Assay: immunoSEQ multiplex PCR; the TCRdb copy retains only in-frame clones and omits some. The sample comprises roughly 400,000 clones, over 75% of which are singletons, and roughly 2% rests with the top ten. Grouping used clinical history reported by participants in a survey and questionnaire. This CDR3 has 15 amino acids. Trimming shortened V by 1 base and J by 4 bases, and 11 bases separated the two germline ends. Germline V gives CDR1 LNHDA, CDR2 SQIVND (reference sequence). This clone has just one count. This specimen includes other DNA sequences encoding the same CDR3.

Material: PBMCs or T cells enriched from blood (not recorded which). J is TRBJ1-5 and V is TRBV19; maybe TRBD1 (5 bases). The receptor comes from a woman in her forties with acute COVID-19. In DNA, the CDR3 is TGTGCCAGTAGTATAGTGCGGGGGGGGAATCAGCCCCAGCATTTT. Protein product: CASSIVRGGNQPQHF.